These 2 T cell receptor beta chains were all obtained from the same sample, sequenced in a study of blood T cells in healthy people across ages. It was with a sample-barcoded 5' primer and a J-beta primer mix that a second PCR of roughly 7 to 12 cycles was run. Using its own MiXCR run on the 5' RACE reads, TCRdb lists one record per CDR3 protein. In the table there are approximately 880,000 distinct CDR3 sequences, 45% to 50% of which are singletons. Sample: blood. The source is a man aged 30-40 years in good health.

This clonotype occurred a few times. This chain joins TRBV12-3 or TRBV12-4 and TRBJ2-7, with D maybe TRBD1 (6 bases). The CDR3 runs 13 residues. The V gene lost 5 bases and the J gene lost 3 bases, with 11 bases spanning the gap. The CDR3 protein is CASSERDIYEQYF. In DNA, the CDR3 is TGTGCCAGCAGTGAGAGGGACATCTACGAGCAGTACTTC.

V and J are TRBV5-5 and TRBJ2-5, with D uncertain. The V gene lost 4 bases and the J gene lost 5 bases, with 12 bases spanning the gap. There are 13 residues in the CDR3. The germline CDR1 and CDR2 sequences are SGHKS and YYEKEE (reference sequence). The CDR3 reads CASSPSLGETQYF. CDR3 nucleotides: TGTGCCAGCAGCCCCTCACTCGGGGAGACCCAGTACTTC.